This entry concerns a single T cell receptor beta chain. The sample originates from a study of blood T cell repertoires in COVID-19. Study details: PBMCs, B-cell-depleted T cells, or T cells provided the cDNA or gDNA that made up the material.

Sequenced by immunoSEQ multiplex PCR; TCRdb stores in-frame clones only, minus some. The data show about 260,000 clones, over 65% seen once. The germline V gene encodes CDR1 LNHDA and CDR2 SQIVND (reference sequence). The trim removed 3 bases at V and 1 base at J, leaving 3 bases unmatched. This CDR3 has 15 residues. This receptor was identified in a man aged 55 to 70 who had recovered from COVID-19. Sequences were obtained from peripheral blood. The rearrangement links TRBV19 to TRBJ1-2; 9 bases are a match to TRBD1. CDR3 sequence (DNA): TGTGCCAGTAGTATGATGACAGGGGGTAACTATGGCTACACCTTC. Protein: CASSMMTGGNYGYTF.